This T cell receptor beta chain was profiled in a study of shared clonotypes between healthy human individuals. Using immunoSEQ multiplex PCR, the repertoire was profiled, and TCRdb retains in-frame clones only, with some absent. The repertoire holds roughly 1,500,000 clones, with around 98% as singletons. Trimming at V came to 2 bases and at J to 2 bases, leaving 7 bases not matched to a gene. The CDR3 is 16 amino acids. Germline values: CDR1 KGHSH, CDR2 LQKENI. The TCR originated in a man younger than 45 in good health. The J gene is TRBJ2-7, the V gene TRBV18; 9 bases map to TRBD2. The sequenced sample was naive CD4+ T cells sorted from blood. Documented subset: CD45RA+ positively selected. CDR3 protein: CASSPFSGRDPYEQYF. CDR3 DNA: TGTGCCAGCTCACCATTTAGCGGGAGAGATCCCTACGAGCAGTACTTC.